The sample holds a few counts of the clone carrying this T cell receptor beta chain. This sample was taken from a study of naive and memory T cell subsets. Two oligonucleotides, mixed equimolar, formed the beta constant-region primer covering TRBC1 and TRBC2. MiXCR was run by TCRdb on the UMI-ligation and nested PCR reads, yielding one entry per CDR3 protein. The table records 120,000 to 150,000 distinct CDR3 sequences, about 15% of them present only once. V gave up 4 bases and J gave up 0 bases; unmatched junction bases: 4. Per germline, CDR1 SGHRS and CDR2 YFSETQ. CDR3 size: 14 residues. The TCR was taken from a human donor in good health. The sequencing input was naive CD4+ T cells from blood. This chain joins TRBV5-1 and TRBJ2-7; 7 nucleotides agree with TRBD1. Here the CDR3 DNA reads TGCGCCAGCAGCCGGGACAGAGCCTCCTACGAGCAGTACTTC. Residues: CASSRDRASYEQYF.